These T cell receptor beta chains were read from a single sample in a study of blood T cell repertoires in COVID-19. Method: immunoSEQ multiplex PCR; TCRdb's copy keeps in-frame clones and lacks some. The profile covers fewer than 200,000 clones, with about 88% appearing a single time and 1.5% to 2% taken by the ten largest. Sequenced input: peripheral blood. The origin of the receptors is a man between 18 and 29 years old who had recovered from COVID-19. The CDR3 runs from the conserved cysteine through the conserved F or W. D genes are given only for firm matches. Clone size is given for some rows only: seen once, a few or many times, or a class if the clone is expanded.

D | size | J | V | CDR3 | DNA
TRBD1 | NA | TRBJ1-4 | TRBV3-1/TRBV3-2 | CASSQWDRINEKLFF | TGTGCCAGCAGCCAATGGGACAGGATAAATGAAAAACTGTTTTTT
TRBD2 | NA | TRBJ2-7 | TRBV4-1 | CASSLGLAGEEQYF | TGCGCCAGCAGCCTAGGGCTAGCGGGAGAAGAGCAGTACTTC
NA | once | TRBJ2-2 | TRBV18 | CASSPDRMRGELFF | TGTGCCAGCTCACCTGACAGGATGCGTGGGGAGCTGTTTTTT
TRBD1 | NA | TRBJ2-7 | TRBV4-3 | CASSRGQGGFYEQYF | TGCGCCAGCAGCCGAGGACAGGGGGGTTTCTACGAGCAGTACTTC
NA | NA | TRBJ2-1 | TRBV27 | CASSLWVGGNEQFF | TGTGCCAGCAGTTTGTGGGTGGGGGGCAATGAGCAGTTCTTC
TRBD1 | NA | TRBJ2-7 | TRBV5-1 | CASSLAGTVSSYEQYF | TGCGCCAGCAGCTTGGCCGGGACAGTGAGCTCCTACGAGCAGTACTTC
NA | NA | TRBJ2-7 | TRBV27 | CASAPGQTYEQYF | TGTGCCAGCGCACCTGGACAGACCTACGAGCAGTACTTC
NA | NA | TRBJ2-7 | TRBV19 | CASSSALRPGNEQYF | TGTGCCAGTAGTTCCGCCCTTCGCCCAGGGAACGAGCAGTACTTC
TRBD1 | NA | TRBJ1-6 | TRBV19 | CASSLNPGQAPLHF | TGTGCCAGTAGTCTTAACCCCGGACAGGCACCCCTCCACTTT
NA | NA | TRBJ2-7 | TRBV7-9 | CASSTEGRVHEQYF | TGTGCCAGCAGCACGGAGGGCCGGGTACACGAGCAGTACTTC
NA | NA | TRBJ1-5 | TRBV28 | CASSRQTNQPQHF | TGTGCCAGCAGCAGACAGACCAATCAGCCCCAGCATTTT
NA | NA | TRBJ2-7 | TRBV7-9 | CASSLATQGGEQYF | TGTGCCAGCAGCTTAGCTACTCAGGGAGGCGAGCAGTACTTC
TRBD1 | NA | TRBJ2-5 | TRBV5-6 | CASSLVRGIETQYF | TGTGCCAGCAGCTTGGTCAGGGGGATCGAGACCCAGTACTTC
TRBD1 | few | TRBJ2-7 | TRBV6-6 | CASRRPGTGTYEQYF | TGTGCCAGCAGGAGGCCCGGGACAGGGACCTACGAGCAGTACTTC
TRBD2 | NA | TRBJ2-1 | TRBV18 | CASSPLWGGIGNEQFF | TGTGCCAGCTCACCACTATGGGGAGGGATTGGCAATGAGCAGTTCTTC
NA | once | TRBJ1-4 | TRBV7-2 | CASSRGHGQQEKLFF | TGTGCCAGCAGCCGCGGACACGGCCAGCAAGAAAAACTGTTTTTT
NA | NA | TRBJ2-1 | TRBV6-2/TRBV6-3 | CASSYSEQGPNEQFF | TGTGCCAGCAGTTACTCAGAACAGGGTCCGAATGAGCAGTTCTTC